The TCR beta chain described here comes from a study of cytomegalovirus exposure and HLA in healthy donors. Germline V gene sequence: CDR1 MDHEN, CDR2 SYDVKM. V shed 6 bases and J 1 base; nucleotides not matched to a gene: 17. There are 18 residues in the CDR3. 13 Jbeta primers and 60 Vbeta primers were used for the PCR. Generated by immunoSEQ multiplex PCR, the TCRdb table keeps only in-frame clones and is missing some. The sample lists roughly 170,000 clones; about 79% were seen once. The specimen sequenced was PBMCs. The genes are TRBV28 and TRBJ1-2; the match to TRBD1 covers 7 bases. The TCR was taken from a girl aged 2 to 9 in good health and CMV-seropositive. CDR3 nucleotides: TGTGCCAGCAGCTTGACAGGGCTGGCTACCCCGCTTAACTATGGCTACACCTTC. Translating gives CASSLTGLATPLNYGYTF.